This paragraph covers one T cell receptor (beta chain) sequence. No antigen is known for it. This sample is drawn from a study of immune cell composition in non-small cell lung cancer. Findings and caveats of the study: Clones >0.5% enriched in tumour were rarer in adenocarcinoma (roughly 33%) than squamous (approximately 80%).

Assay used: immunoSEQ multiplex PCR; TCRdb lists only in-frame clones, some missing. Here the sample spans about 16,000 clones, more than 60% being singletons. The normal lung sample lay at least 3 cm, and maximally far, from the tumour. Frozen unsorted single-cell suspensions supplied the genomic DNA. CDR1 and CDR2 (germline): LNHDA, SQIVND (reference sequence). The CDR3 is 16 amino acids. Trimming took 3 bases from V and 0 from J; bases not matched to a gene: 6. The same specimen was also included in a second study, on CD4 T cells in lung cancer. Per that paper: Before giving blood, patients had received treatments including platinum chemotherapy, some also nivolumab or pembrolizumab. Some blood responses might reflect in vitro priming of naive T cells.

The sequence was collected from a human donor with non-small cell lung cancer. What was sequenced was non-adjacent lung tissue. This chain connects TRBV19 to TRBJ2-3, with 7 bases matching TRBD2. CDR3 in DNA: TGTGCCAGTAGTATTGTTCCGGGGGGAAGCACAGATACGCAGTATTTT. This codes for CASSIVPGGSTDTQYF.